These 28 T cell receptor beta chains originate from one sample sequenced in a study of shared clonotypes between healthy human individuals (TCRdb year 2020). Library prep was done by the immunoSEQ multiplex PCR assay. Imported from immuneACCESS, the table was reduced by TCRdb to in-frame sequences with V and J called. These copies leave out some clones; in studies compared against another copy, an unresolved V gene accounts for under half, and the cause of the remainder is not known. The sample table records approximately 2.4 million clones; approximately 94% of these occur just once. The top ten hold over 0.1% of the sample. The sample consisted of naive CD4+ T cells sorted from blood. The cell subset or site label, read with the paper, signifies: CD45RA+ positively selected. Source of these receptors: a young man in good health.

The CDR3 DNA is TGTGCCAGCCAACAAGACGGACACAATCAGCCCCAGCATTTT. Translated, it gives CASQQDGHNQPQHF. The rearrangement uses TRBV6-5 and TRBJ1-5, with a weak D call TRBD1 (5 bases). This CDR3 contains 14 residues. Germline V gene lookup returns CDR1 MNHEY and CDR2 SVGAGI. The V end was cut by 8 bases, the J end by 3 bases, with 14 bases between.

The chain joins TRBV14 to TRBJ1-6; D remains ambiguous. Germline-derived CDR1 and CDR2 are SGHDN and FVKESK. Deletions cut 4 bases from V and 5 bases from J, with 9 bases between. The CDR3 contains 14 residues. CDR3 in amino acids: CASSPTQNNSPLHF. The CDR3 coding sequence is TGTGCCAGCAGCCCGACACAGAATAATTCACCCCTCCACTTT. Complete variable domain (other parts from reference TRBV14 and TRBJ1-6): EAGVTQFPSHSVIEKGQTVTLRCDPISGHDNLYWYRRVMGKEIKFLLHFVKESKQDESGMPNNRFLAERTGGTYSTLKVQPAELEDSGVYFCASSPTQNNSPLHFGNGTRLTVT.

The chain joins TRBV4-1 to TRBJ1-3; D is possibly TRBD1 (5 bases). In germline, CDR1 is MGHRA, CDR2 YSYEKL. V shed 2 bases and J shed 0 bases, with 11 bases lying between them. The CDR3 spans 16 residues. The DNA of the CDR3 is TGCGCCAGCAGCCAATCCGGACAAGTCTCTGGAAACACCATATATTTT. This codes for CASSQSGQVSGNTIYF.

Comments on this clone: Other DNA sequences in this sample translate to the same CDR3. The gene calls are TRBV6-5 and TRBJ2-7; TRBD1 matches at 9 bases. Germline CDR1 reads MNHEY; CDR2 reads SVGAGI. This CDR3 is built from 14 residues. Germline trimming cut 5 bases from V and 0 bases from J; bases unmatched to any gene: 2. This CDR3 reads CASSRTGASYEQYF. CDR3 nucleotides: TGTGCCAGCAGTCGGACAGGGGCCTCCTACGAGCAGTACTTC.

This clone was picked up one time. The chain links TRBV9 to TRBJ2-3; 8 bases align to TRBD2. Germline loops: CDR1 SGDLS, CDR2 YYNGEE. The CDR3 runs to 15 residues. Trimming took 2 bases from V and 4 from J; bases not matched to a gene: 6. CDR3 sequence (DNA): TGTGCCAGCAGCGTTGCAGCGGGGGTGCCAGATACGCAGTATTTT. Translating gives CASSVAAGVPDTQYF.

A remark on this clone: Other DNA sequences of this sample code for an identical CDR3. The chain combines TRBV9 with TRBJ2-5, with 7 bases aligning to TRBD1. With V trimmed by 3 bases and J by 5 bases, 4 bases remained unmatched. Germline V gives CDR1 SGDLS, CDR2 YYNGEE. CDR3 length: 13 residues. The CDR3 spells CASSGTGGETQYF. DNA of the CDR3: TGTGCCAGCAGCGGGACAGGCGGTGAGACCCAGTACTTC. The full variable domain, its missing parts supplied by reference TRBV9 and TRBJ2-5, is DSGVTQTPKHLITATGQRVTLRCSPRSGDLSVYWYQQSLDQGLQFLIQYYNGEERAKGNILERFSAQQFPDLHSELNLSSLELGDSALYFCASSGTGGETQYFGPGTRLLVL.

The chain combines TRBV5-3 with TRBJ2-7, with D hard to call. TRBV5-3 is designated an ORF whose function remains uncertain. The CDR3 loop spans 14 amino acids. Trimming took 4 bases from V and 0 from J, leaving 11 bases between them. The CDR3 bases are TGTGCCAGAAGCCTTCGGACCTCCTCCTACGAGCAGTACTTC. It encodes CARSLRTSSYEQYF.

V and J are TRBV5-8 and TRBJ2-7; 9 nucleotides agree with TRBD1. The CDR3 is 14 amino acids. CDR1 is SGHTS, CDR2 YDEGEE, per germline. The junction had 8 bases not matched to a gene; V was cut back by 4 bases and J by 6 bases. CDR3 DNA sequence: TGTGCCAGCAGCCGGCGGGACAGGGTCCTCGAGCAGTACTTC. Translation gives CASSRRDRVLEQYF.

The chain recombines TRBV9 with TRBJ2-3, with 13 bases aligning to TRBD2. V lost 2 bases, J lost 5 bases, and 11 bases stayed unmatched. The germline gives CDR1 SGDLS, CDR2 YYNGEE. CDR3 length: 18 amino acids. The CDR3 nucleotides are TGTGCCAGCAGCGTCCTCCCGGGACTAGCGGGGCCCCAAGATACGCAGTATTTT. It translates to CASSVLPGLAGPQDTQYF.

In regard to this clone: This specimen includes other DNA sequences encoding the same CDR3. The CDR3 is CASSPQGNGELFF. The CDR3 DNA follows: TGTGCCAGCAGCCCGCAGGGAAACGGGGAGCTGTTTTTT. The genes are TRBV7-9 and TRBJ2-2; the D gene is possibly TRBD1 (5 bases). CDR1 is SEHNR and CDR2 is FQNEAQ in the germline V gene (reference sequence). This CDR3 contains 13 residues. Between the trimmed V and J ends, which lost 5 bases and 7 bases, there was a span of 11 bases.

J is TRBJ2-7 and V is TRBV5-1; TRBD1 might be the D (7 bases). In germline, CDR1 is SGHRS, CDR2 YFSETQ. The CDR3 extends over 15 amino acids. Trimming removed 4 bases at V and 2 bases at J, with 16 bases between. CDR3 residues: CASSTQGGGPYEQYF. In nucleotides, the CDR3 is TGCGCCAGCAGCACGCAGGGGGGTGGACCCTACGAGCAGTACTTC.

The chain joins TRBV9 to TRBJ1-6; D gene uncertain. V lost 1 base to trimming and J lost 8 bases, with 10 bases between them. The CDR3 has 14 residues. Germline V gene lookup returns CDR1 SGDLS and CDR2 YYNGEE. The CDR3 DNA reads TGTGCCAGCAGCGTAATTCCCGAAGATTCACCCCTCCACTTT. Its protein is CASSVIPEDSPLHF.

The sample holds one count of this clone. The V gene is TRBV30, the J gene TRBJ1-1; D possibly corresponds to TRBD1 (6 bases). The V gene's germline CDR1 is GTSNPN and CDR2 SVGIG (reference sequence). The ends were cut back, 3 bases at V and 3 bases at J, with 26 bases in the middle. The length of the CDR3 is 18 residues. For the CDR3, the DNA is TGTGCCTGGAGACCTCTGCAGGGGTGGACTCCCGCCGACACTGAAGCTTTCTTT. Its translation is CAWRPLQGWTPADTEAFF.

This chain joins TRBV6-1 and TRBJ1-5, with unresolved D. Germline loops: CDR1 MNHNS, CDR2 SASEGT. The CDR3 length is 16 residues. V was pared by 4 bases and J by 0 bases, with 13 bases between. Here the CDR3 reads CASSGFPIYSNQPQHF. In DNA, the CDR3 is TGTGCCAGCAGTGGCTTCCCGATCTATAGCAATCAGCCCCAGCATTTT.

This chain links TRBV30 with TRBJ1-6; perhaps TRBD1 as D (5 bases). The CDR3 is 14 residues long. Germline loops: CDR1 GTSNPN, CDR2 SVGIG (reference sequence). Between the trimmed V and J ends, which lost 2 bases and 8 bases, there was a span of 13 bases. The CDR3 region is CAWSLGGSDSPLHF. CDR3 DNA: TGTGCCTGGAGTCTCGGGGGTAGCGATTCACCCCTCCACTTT.

V and J are TRBV2 and TRBJ2-1, with 8 bases that match TRBD1. CDR1 and CDR2 from the germline V gene are SNHLY and FYNNEI. V lost 6 bases and J lost 5; bases outside the gene matches: 6. This CDR3 has 14 residues. This chain's CDR3 is CASSSDRANNEQFF. DNA of the CDR3: TGTGCCAGCAGCTCGGACAGGGCTAACAATGAGCAGTTCTTC.

V usage is TRBV4-1 and J usage is TRBJ1-5, with a weak D call TRBD1 (5 bases). The CDR3 has 16 residues. Per germline, CDR1 MGHRA and CDR2 YSYEKL. The germline V and J ends were trimmed by 0 bases and 5 bases, with 14 bases remaining between them. This CDR3 is CASSQDWTGGYQPQHF. For the CDR3, the DNA is TGCGCCAGCAGCCAAGACTGGACCGGGGGATATCAGCCCCAGCATTTT.

V usage is TRBV12-5 and J usage is TRBJ2-7; no definite D call. CDR1 and CDR2 from the germline V gene are LGHNT and FRNRAP. This CDR3 contains 16 residues. Trimming removed 0 bases at V and 0 bases at J, with 12 bases between. In DNA, the CDR3 is TGTGCTAGTGGTTTGGTAATAGGCAGGAGCTCCTACGAGCAGTACTTC. Amino acids: CASGLVIGRSSYEQYF.

Comment on this clone: Other DNA sequences in the same sample also yield this CDR3. This rearrangement joins TRBV5-1 to TRBJ1-5; 7 bases line up with TRBD1. V shed 4 bases and J 0 bases; nucleotides not matched to a gene: 4. CDR1 is SGHRS, CDR2 YFSETQ, per germline. The CDR3 covers 15 residues. CDR3 DNA: TGCGCCAGCAGCCGTACAGGGGATAGCAATCAGCCCCAGCATTTT. It is translated as CASSRTGDSNQPQHF.

The genes are TRBV10-1 and TRBJ1-6; no firm D call. Trimming took 2 bases from V and 7 from J, leaving 6 bases between them. Looked up from germline, CDR1 is WNHNN and CDR2 is SYGVQD (reference sequence). The CDR3 extends over 13 amino acids. For the CDR3, the DNA is TGCGCCAGCAGTGAGGTTCGGAATTCACCCCTCCACTTT. As protein: CASSEVRNSPLHF.

The chain is built from TRBV18 and TRBJ1-5; D is undetermined. In germline, CDR1 is KGHSH, CDR2 LQKENI. The CDR3 covers 13 residues. Trimming removed 2 bases at V and 9 bases at J, with 11 bases between. The DNA of the CDR3 is TGTGCCAGCTCACCAGACAATACTAGGCCCCAGCATTTT. Translation: CASSPDNTRPQHF.

The chain couples TRBV6-5 to TRBJ2-4, with 8 bases that match TRBD2. Per germline, CDR1 MNHEY and CDR2 SVGAGI. This CDR3 has 15 amino acids. The ends lost 6 bases at V and 4 bases at J; junction bases unmatched: 8. The CDR3 DNA sequence: TGTGCCAGCAGCCCCGGGAGGGAAAGAAAAAACATTCAGTACTTC. Its translation is CASSPGRERKNIQYF.

The chain recombines TRBV6-5 with TRBJ1-6; 11 bases fit TRBD1. Germline trimming cut 4 bases from V and 8 bases from J; bases unmatched to any gene: 4. The length of the CDR3 is 15 residues. From germline, CDR1 is MNHEY and CDR2 SVGAGI. CDR3 nucleotides: TGTGCCAGCAGTTTCACGGGACAGGGGGATTCACCCCTCCACTTT. Amino acid sequence: CASSFTGQGDSPLHF.

The V gene is TRBV7-3, the J gene TRBJ2-3; 13 bases are a match to TRBD2. Germline CDR1 and CDR2: SGHTA and FQGTGA. The V and J ends lost 5 bases and 1 base, in that order; junction bases with no gene match: 3. The CDR3 runs 16 residues. The CDR3 is CASSPGTSGGTDTQYF. The CDR3 DNA reads TGTGCCAGCAGCCCCGGGACTAGCGGGGGCACAGATACGCAGTATTTT.

The chain carries TRBV11-2 and TRBJ1-4; D is possibly TRBD1 (5 bases). The CDR3 has 14 residues. V dropped 7 bases and J dropped 8 bases, with 17 bases sitting between them. Germline CDR1 and CDR2: SGHAT and FQNNGV. The CDR3 DNA follows: TGTGCCAGCACCAATGGAGGGGTCGGCGAAAAACTGTTTTTT. Its protein is CASTNGGVGEKLFF. The full variable domain, in which reference TRBV11-2 and TRBJ1-4 provide the parts outside the CDR3, is EAGVAQSPRYKIIEKRQSVAFWCNPISGHATLYWYQQILGQGPKLLIQFQNNGVVDDSQLPKDRFSAERLKGVDSTLKIQPAKLEDSAVYLCASTNGGVGEKLFFGSGTQLSVL.

The J gene is TRBJ2-2, the V gene TRBV6-5; the match to TRBD2 covers 7 bases. The CDR3 is made up of 14 amino acids. Germline V CDR1 and CDR2: MNHEY, SVGAGI. The junction had 6 bases not matched to a gene; V was cut back by 6 bases and J by 5 bases. CDR3: CASRRLSGTGELFF. The CDR3 bases are TGTGCCAGCAGAAGACTTAGCGGGACCGGGGAGCTGTTTTTT.

The genes are TRBV21-1 and TRBJ2-2; whether TRBD2, the table's D call, matches the DNA was not checked. TRBV21-1 is termed a pseudogene. This CDR3 region has 16 residues. This chain's CDR3 is CASSRLAGVNTGELFF. CDR3 DNA: TGTGCCAGCAGCAGACTAGCGGGGGTGAACACCGGGGAGCTGTTTTTT.

V usage is TRBV10-2 and J usage is TRBJ1-2; perhaps TRBD1 as D (6 bases). This CDR3 region has 15 residues. Deletions cut 6 bases from V and 0 bases from J, with 14 bases between. The germline V gene encodes CDR1 WSHSY and CDR2 SAAADI. The CDR3 DNA reads as TGCGCCAGCAGGGATACAGGGAGGGCTAACTATGGCTACACCTTC. It codes for CASRDTGRANYGYTF.